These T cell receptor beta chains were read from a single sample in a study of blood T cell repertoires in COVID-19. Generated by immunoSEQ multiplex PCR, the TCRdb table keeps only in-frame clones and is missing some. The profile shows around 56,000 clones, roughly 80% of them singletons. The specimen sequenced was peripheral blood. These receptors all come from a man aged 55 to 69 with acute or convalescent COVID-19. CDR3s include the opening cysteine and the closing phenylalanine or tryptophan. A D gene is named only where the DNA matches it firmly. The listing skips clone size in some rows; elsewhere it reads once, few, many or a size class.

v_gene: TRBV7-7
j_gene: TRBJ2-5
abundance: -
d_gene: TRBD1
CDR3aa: CASSRLGQAQETQYF
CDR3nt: TGTGCTAGCAGCCGCCTGGGACAGGCACAAGAGACCCAGTACTTC

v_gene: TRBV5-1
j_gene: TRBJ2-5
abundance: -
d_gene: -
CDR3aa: CASSLQLGGAETQYF
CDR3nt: TGCGCCAGCAGCTTGCAACTCGGAGGGGCAGAGACCCAGTACTTC

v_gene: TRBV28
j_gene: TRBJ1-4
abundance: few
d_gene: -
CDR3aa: CASSSSGQGVEKLFF
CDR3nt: -

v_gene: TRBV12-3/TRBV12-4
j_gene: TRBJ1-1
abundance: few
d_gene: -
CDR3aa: CASSFSNTEAFF
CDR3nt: TGTGCCAGCAGTTTTAGTAACACTGAAGCTTTCTTT

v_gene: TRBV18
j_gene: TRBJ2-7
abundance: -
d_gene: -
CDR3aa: CASSPNSQQGGQYF
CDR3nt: TGTGCCAGCTCACCCAATAGCCAGCAGGGCGGGCAGTACTTC

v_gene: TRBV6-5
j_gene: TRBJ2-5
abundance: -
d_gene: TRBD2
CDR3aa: CASSQSSGGAGTQYF
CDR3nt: TGTGCCAGCAGTCAATCTAGCGGGGGGGCCGGGACCCAGTACTTC

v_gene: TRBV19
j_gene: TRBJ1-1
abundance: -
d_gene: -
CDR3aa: CASKAGTLNTEAFF
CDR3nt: TGTGCCAGTAAGGCAGGGACACTGAACACTGAAGCTTTCTTT

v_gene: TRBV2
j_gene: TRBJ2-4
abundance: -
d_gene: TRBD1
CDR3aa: CASSSDRVQYF
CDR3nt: TGTGCCAGCAGTTCGGACAGGGTCCAGTACTTC

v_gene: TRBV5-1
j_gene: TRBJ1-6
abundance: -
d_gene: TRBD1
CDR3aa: CASSPTGSGSPLHF
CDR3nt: TGCGCCAGCAGCCCGACAGGGAGCGGCTCACCCCTCCACTTT

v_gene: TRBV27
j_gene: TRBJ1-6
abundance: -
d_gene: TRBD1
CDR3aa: CASSLPKRPGQGWNSPLHF
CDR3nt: TGTGCCAGCAGTTTACCAAAAAGACCGGGACAGGGGTGGAATTCACCCCTCCACTTT

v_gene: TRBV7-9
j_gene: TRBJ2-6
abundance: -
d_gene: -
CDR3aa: CASSLDMGANVLTF
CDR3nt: TGTGCCAGCAGCTTAGATATGGGGGCCAACGTCCTGACTTTC

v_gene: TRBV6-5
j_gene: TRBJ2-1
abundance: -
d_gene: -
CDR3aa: CASSYSAGSEQFF
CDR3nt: TGTGCCAGCAGTTACTCGGCGGGGAGTGAGCAGTTCTTC

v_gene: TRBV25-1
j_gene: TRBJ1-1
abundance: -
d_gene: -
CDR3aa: CASSLLESTEAFF
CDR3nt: TGTGCCAGCAGTCTCCTGGAGAGCACTGAAGCTTTCTTT

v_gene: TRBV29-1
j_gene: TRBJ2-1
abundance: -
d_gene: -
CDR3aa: CSERESSYNEQFF
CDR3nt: TGCAGCGAGCGTGAGAGCTCCTACAATGAGCAGTTCTTC

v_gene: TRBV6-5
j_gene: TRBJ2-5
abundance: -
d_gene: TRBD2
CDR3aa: CASSSLAGGQETQYF
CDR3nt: TGTGCCAGCAGTTCCCTAGCGGGGGGGCAAGAGACCCAGTACTTC

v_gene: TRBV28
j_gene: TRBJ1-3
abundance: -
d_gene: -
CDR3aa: CASSSPQTGHSGNTIYF
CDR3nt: TGTGCCAGCAGTTCGCCACAGACAGGCCACTCTGGAAACACCATATATTTT

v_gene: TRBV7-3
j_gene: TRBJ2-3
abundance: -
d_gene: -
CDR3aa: CASSIERTDTQYF
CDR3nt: TGTGCCAGCAGCATAGAGCGCACAGATACGCAGTATTTT

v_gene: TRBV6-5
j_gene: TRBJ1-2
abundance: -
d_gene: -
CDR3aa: CASSYLGSDYTF
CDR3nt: TGTGCCAGCAGTTACCTAGGGAGCGACTACACCTTC

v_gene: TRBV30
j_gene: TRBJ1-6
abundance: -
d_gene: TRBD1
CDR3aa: CAWIEAGGNNSPLHF
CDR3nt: TGTGCCTGGATCGAGGCAGGGGGAAATAATTCACCCCTCCACTTT

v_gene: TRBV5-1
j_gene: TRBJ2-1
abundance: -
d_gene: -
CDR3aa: CASSLNSPRLDGNEQFF
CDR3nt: TGCGCCAGCAGCTTGAATTCCCCTAGACTAGATGGGAATGAGCAGTTCTTC

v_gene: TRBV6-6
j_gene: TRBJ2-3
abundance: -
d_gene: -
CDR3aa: CASSQPRGEVTDTQYF
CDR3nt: TGTGCCAGCAGTCAACCCAGGGGCGAAGTAACAGATACGCAGTATTTT

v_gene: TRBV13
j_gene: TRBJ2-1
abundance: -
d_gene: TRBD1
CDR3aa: CASSQAKDRVHNEQFF
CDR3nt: TGTGCCAGCAGCCAGGCCAAGGACAGGGTCCATAATGAGCAGTTCTTC

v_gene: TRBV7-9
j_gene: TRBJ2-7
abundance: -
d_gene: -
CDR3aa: CASSPRTAYEQYF
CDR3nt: TGTGCCAGCAGCCCGCGGACAGCCTACGAGCAGTACTTC

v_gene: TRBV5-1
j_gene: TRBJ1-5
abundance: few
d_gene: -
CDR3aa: CASSFLPGSGQPQHF
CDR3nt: TGCGCCAGCAGCTTTCTCCCGGGGAGCGGTCAGCCCCAGCATTTT

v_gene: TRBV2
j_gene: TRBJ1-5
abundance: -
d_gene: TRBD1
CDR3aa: CASSGTGNQPQHF
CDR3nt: TGTGCCAGCAGCGGGACAGGCAATCAGCCCCAGCATTTT

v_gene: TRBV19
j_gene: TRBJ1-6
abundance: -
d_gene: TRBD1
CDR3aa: CASSTGGTSPLHF
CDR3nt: TGTGCCAGTAGTACAGGGGGCACCTCACCCCTCCACTTT

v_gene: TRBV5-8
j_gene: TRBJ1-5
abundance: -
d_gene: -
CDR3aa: CASSLSFRGNQPQHF
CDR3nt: TGTGCCAGCAGCCTAAGCTTCAGGGGTAACCAGCCCCAGCATTTT

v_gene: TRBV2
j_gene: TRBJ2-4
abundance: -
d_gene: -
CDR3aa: CASRLGGLAKNIQYF
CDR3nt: TGTGCCAGCCGTCTGGGGGGTCTAGCCAAAAACATTCAGTACTTC

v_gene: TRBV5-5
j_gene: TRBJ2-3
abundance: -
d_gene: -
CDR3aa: CASIGSMTDADTQYF
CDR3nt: TGTGCCAGCATAGGGAGTATGACTGACGCAGATACGCAGTATTTT

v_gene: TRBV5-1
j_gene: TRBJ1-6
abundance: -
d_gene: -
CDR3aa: CASSLEGQPNSPLHF
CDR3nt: TGCGCCAGCAGCTTGGAAGGACAGCCGAATTCACCCCTCCACTTT

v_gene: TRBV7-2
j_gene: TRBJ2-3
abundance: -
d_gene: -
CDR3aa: CASKIVSSQIKQYF
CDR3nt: TGTGCCAGCAAGATAGTCTCATCACAGATAAAGCAGTATTTT

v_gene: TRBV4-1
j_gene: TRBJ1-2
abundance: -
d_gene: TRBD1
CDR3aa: CASSQGADRGYYGYTF
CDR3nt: TGCGCCAGCAGCCAAGGGGCGGACAGGGGGTACTATGGCTACACCTTC

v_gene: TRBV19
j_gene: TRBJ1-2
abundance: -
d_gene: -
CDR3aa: CASTSIDSDSNYGYTF
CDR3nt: TGTGCCAGTACCTCAATCGACTCAGACTCTAACTATGGCTACACCTTC

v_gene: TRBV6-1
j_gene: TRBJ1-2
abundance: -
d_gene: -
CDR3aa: CASSELNSRYGYTF
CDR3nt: TGTGCCAGCAGTGAACTTAACAGTCGGTATGGCTACACCTTC

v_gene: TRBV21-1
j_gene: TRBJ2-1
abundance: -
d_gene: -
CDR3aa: CASSHRTFDTSSYNEQFF
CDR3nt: TGTGCCAGCAGCCACAGGACATTTGATACCAGCTCCTACAATGAGCAGTTCTTC

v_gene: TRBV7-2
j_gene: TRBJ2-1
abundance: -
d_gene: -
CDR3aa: CASSLAVDNEQFF
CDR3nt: TGTGCCAGCAGCTTAGCGGTAGACAATGAGCAGTTCTTC

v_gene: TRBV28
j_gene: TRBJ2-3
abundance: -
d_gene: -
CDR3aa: CASSFVSSTDTQYF
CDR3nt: TGTGCCAGCAGTTTCGTCTCCTCGACAGATACGCAGTATTTT

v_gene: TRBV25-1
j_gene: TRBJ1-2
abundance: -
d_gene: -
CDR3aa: CASGQYYGYTF
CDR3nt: TGTGCCAGCGGGCAGTACTATGGCTACACCTTC

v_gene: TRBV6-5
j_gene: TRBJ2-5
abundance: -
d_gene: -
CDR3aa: CASTGHVTQTQYF
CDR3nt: TGTGCCAGCACCGGACACGTCACCCAGACCCAGTACTTC

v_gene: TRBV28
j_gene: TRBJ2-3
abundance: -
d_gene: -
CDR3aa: CASSPWREGTDTQYF
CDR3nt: TGTGCCAGCAGTCCGTGGAGGGAGGGCACAGATACGCAGTATTTT

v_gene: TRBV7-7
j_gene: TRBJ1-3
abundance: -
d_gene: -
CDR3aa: CASSDDSSGNTIYF
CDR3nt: TGTGCTAGCAGCGATGACAGCTCTGGAAACACCATATATTTT

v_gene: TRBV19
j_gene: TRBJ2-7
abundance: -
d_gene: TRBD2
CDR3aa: CASAGGHGEQYF
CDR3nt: TGTGCCAGTGCGGGAGGTCACGGCGAGCAGTACTTC

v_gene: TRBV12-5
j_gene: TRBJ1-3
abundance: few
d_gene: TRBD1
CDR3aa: CASGLVALIGTGNGNTIYF
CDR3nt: TGTGCTAGTGGTTTGGTAGCCCTCATCGGGACAGGTAACGGAAACACCATATATTTT

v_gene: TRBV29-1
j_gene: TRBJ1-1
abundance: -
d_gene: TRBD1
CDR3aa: CSVNRGTEAFF
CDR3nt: TGCAGCGTAAACAGGGGGACTGAAGCTTTCTTT

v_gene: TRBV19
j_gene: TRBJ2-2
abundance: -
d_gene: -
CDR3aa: CASSIQGWELFF
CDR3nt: TGTGCCAGTAGTATTCAGGGTTGGGAGCTGTTTTTT

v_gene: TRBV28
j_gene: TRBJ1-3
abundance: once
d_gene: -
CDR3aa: CASSISGRAGNTIYF
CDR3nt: TGTGCCAGCAGCATTTCAGGCAGGGCTGGAAACACCATATATTTT

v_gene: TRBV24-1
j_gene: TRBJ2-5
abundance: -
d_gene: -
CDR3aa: CATSDPGTSETQYF
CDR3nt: TGTGCCACCAGTGACCCCGGTACTTCGGAGACCCAGTACTTC

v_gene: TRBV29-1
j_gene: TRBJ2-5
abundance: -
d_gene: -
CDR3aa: CSVVEGEETQYF
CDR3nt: TGCAGCGTTGTAGAGGGAGAAGAGACCCAGTACTTC

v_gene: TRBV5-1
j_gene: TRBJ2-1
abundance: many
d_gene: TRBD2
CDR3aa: CASSLTSGGPYNEQFF
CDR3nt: TGCGCCAGCAGCTTGACTAGCGGGGGTCCTTACAATGAGCAGTTCTTC

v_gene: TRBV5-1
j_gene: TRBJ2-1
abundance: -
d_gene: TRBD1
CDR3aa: CASRFGQGAIDEQFF
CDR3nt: TGCGCCAGCAGATTCGGACAGGGGGCTATCGATGAGCAGTTCTTC

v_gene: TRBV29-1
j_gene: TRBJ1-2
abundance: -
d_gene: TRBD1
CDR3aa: CSVEKTGGNGYTF
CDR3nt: TGCAGCGTTGAAAAAACAGGGGGCAATGGCTACACCTTC

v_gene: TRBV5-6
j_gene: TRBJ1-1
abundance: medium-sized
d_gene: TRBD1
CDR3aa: CASGKPDREAFF
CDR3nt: TGTGCCAGCGGTAAGCCGGACAGGGAGGCTTTCTTT

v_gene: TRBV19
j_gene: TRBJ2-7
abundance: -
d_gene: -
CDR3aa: CASSDSLGIPSSYEQYF
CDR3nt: TGTGCCAGTAGCGATTCCCTCGGGATTCCTTCTTCCTACGAGCAGTACTTC

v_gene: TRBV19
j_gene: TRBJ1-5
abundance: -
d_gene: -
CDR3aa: CASRRGTNSNQPQHF
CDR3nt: TGTGCCAGTAGGAGGGGGACCAATAGCAATCAGCCCCAGCATTTT

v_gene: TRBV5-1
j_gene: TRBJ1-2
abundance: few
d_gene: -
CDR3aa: CASSVTLDYGYTF
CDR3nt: TGCGCCAGCAGTGTCACTCTCGACTATGGCTACACCTTC

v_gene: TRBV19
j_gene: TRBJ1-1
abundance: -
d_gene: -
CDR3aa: CASSINMNTEAFF
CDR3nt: TGTGCCAGTAGTATAAACATGAACACTGAAGCTTTCTTT

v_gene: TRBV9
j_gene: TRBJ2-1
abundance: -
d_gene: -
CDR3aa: CASSVRGSDNEQFF
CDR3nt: TGTGCCAGCAGCGTGAGGGGGTCGGACAATGAGCAGTTCTTC

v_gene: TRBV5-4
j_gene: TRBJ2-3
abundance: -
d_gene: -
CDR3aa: CASSFDSIAKTQYF
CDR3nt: TGTGCCAGCAGCTTCGACAGTATAGCCAAGACGCAGTATTTT

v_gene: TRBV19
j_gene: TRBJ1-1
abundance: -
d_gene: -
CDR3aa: CASRNTGNTEAFF
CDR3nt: TGTGCCAGTAGGAATACAGGGAACACTGAAGCTTTCTTT

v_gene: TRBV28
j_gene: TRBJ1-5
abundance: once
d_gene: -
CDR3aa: CASRQGKDQPQHF
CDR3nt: TGTGCCAGCCGTCAGGGGAAGGATCAGCCCCAGCATTTT